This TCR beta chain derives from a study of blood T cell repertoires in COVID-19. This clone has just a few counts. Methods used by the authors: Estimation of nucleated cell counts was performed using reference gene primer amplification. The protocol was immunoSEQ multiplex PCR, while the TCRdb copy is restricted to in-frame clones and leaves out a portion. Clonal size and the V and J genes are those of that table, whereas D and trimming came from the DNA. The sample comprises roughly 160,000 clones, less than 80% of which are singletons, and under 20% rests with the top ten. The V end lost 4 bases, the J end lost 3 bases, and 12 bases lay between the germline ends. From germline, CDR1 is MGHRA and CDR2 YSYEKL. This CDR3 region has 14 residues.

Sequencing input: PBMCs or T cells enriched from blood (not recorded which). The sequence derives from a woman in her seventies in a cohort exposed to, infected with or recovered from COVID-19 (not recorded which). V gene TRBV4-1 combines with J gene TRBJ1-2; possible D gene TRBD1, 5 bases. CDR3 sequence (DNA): TGCGCCAGCAGCCCCACCCCGACAGACTATGGCTACACCTTC. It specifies CASSPTPTDYGYTF.